This T cell receptor beta chain originates from a study of CD8+ T cells in alopecia areata. V lost 2 bases and J lost 5, with 12 bases in between. Germline V lookup: CDR1 MGHRA, CDR2 YSYEKL. The CDR3 length is 14 residues. Extraction and reverse transcription of RNA yielded cDNA as the sequencing template. Clones were sequenced by immunoSEQ multiplex PCR, and TCRdb holds only the in-frame ones, with some missing. This sample has about 140,000 clones, with approximately 86% found just once. Treatment noted: oral pan-JAK inhibitor, 5-10 mg twice daily. The clonotype comes from a human donor with alopecia areata. The specimen comprised CD8+ T cells sorted from blood, sampled at week 4, from a patient treated with tofacitinib. The chain is built from TRBV4-1 and TRBJ1-1; no firm D call. CDR3 DNA: TGCGCCAGCAGCCAATTAGTCGGCAGGACTGAAGCTTTCTTT. It yields the protein CASSQLVGRTEAFF.